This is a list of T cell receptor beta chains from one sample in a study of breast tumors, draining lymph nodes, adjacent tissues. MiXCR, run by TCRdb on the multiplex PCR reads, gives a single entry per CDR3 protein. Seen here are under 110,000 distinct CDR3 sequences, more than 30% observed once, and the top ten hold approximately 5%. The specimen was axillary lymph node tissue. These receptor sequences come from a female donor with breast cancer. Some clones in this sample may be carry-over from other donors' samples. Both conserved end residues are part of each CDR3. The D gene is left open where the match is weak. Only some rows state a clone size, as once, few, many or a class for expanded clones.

TGCGCCAGCAGCCAAGGGCTAGCGGGGGTCAATGAGCAGTTCTTC	CASSQGLAGVNEQFF	TRBV4-3	TRBD2	.	TRBJ2-1
TGTGCCAGTAGCCCCCAGGGAGGCGGCTACACCTTC	CASSPQGGGYTF	TRBV19	.	many	TRBJ1-2
TGTGCCAGCTCACCACCCGGACAGGGACCTACTTACAATGAGCAGTTCTTC	CASSPPGQGPTYNEQFF	TRBV18	TRBD1	few	TRBJ2-1
TGTGCTAGAGATTGGGTTAGACAGGGTAGTGGCTATGGCTACACCTTC	CARDWVRQGSGYGYTF	TRBV12-3/TRBV12-4	TRBD1	.	TRBJ1-2
TGTGCCAGCAGCTCGCTCCGGGTTAGGACTAGCCTCGCGAACACCGGGGAGCTGTACTTC	CASSSLRVRTSLANTGELYF	TRBV7-9	TRBD2	.	TRBJ2-2
TGTGCCAGCAGCTTAGGGGGAGGGGTAGGGTCACCCCTCCACTTT	CASSLGGGVGSPLHF	TRBV7-2	.	many	TRBJ1-6
TGCGCCAGCAGCCAAGAATCGGGGGACTTCTTCAATGAGCAGTTCTTC	CASSQESGDFFNEQFF	TRBV4-3	.	many	TRBJ2-1
TGTGCTAGTGCCCTCAACTCTGCGGGCACCGGGGAGCTGTTTTTT	CASALNSAGTGELFF	TRBV12-5	.	many	TRBJ2-2
TGCGCCAGCAGCCACGACCTAACTAGTCACTTAACCCCAGGGCAGTTCTTC	CASSHDLTSHLTPGQFF	TRBV4-1	.	many	TRBJ2-1
TGTGCCAGCAGTTCTGACAGGACTTACAATGAGCAGTTCTTC	CASSSDRTYNEQFF	TRBV5-6	.	many	TRBJ2-1
TGTGCCAGCAGGCGGGACCAGGATTCTAACTATGGCTACACCTTC	CASRRDQDSNYGYTF	TRBV6-2/TRBV6-3	.	many	TRBJ1-2
TGTGCCAGCAGCTTAGGACAGGGGAACACAGATACGCAGTATTTT	CASSLGQGNTDTQYF	TRBV7-9	TRBD1	few	TRBJ2-3
TGTGCCAGCAGTAGACCTAGGACTAGCCTCTCCTACAATGAGCAGTTCTTC	CASSRPRTSLSYNEQFF	TRBV6-1	TRBD2	many	TRBJ2-1
TGCAGCGTTGACGCGGGGGTATCCGAGCAGTACTTC	CSVDAGVSEQYF	TRBV29-1	TRBD2	.	TRBJ2-7
TGCGCCAGCAGCCAAGACCCGGGACAGGGTAGAGCTGGCTACACCTTC	CASSQDPGQGRAGYTF	TRBV4-3	TRBD1	many	TRBJ1-2
TGTGCCAGCAGTTACTCGACAGGGGGAGGAAACACCATATATTTT	CASSYSTGGGNTIYF	TRBV6-6	TRBD1	many	TRBJ1-3
TGCGCCAGCAGCCCGACAGATTCCTACGAGCAGTACTTC	CASSPTDSYEQYF	TRBV5-1	.	.	TRBJ2-7
TGTGCCACCAGCAGCCCTGGACAGCCGACAAGCTATGGCTACACCTTC	CATSSPGQPTSYGYTF	TRBV15	.	many	TRBJ1-2
TGTGCCAGCAGCCCCAACCCCGGGGGCCTCGAGCAGTACTTC	CASSPNPGGLEQYF	TRBV11-2	.	many	TRBJ2-7
TGTGCCAGCAGCATAGACAGGGCGGACACTGAAGCTTCCTTT	CASSIDRADTEASF	TRBV7-9	TRBD1	.	TRBJ1-1
TGCAGTGCTAGAGCACCCTGGAACAGAAGATTTAACTATGGCTACACCTTC	CSARAPWNRRFNYGYTF	TRBV20-1	.	many	TRBJ1-2
TGTGCCAGCAGCCAATCCGAGAGCTCTGGAAACACCATATATTTT	CASSQSESSGNTIYF	TRBV16	.	many	TRBJ1-3
TGTGCCAGCAGTTACAGGGGTAGTAACACCGGGGAGCTGTTTTTT	CASSYRGSNTGELFF	TRBV6-5	.	many	TRBJ2-2
TGTGCCTCCCGGGTCGCTTATGAGCAGTTCTTC	CASRVAYEQFF	TRBV6-6	.	many	TRBJ2-1
TGTGCCATCAGTGAGATAGGGGGGCCTGAAGCTTTCTTT	CAISEIGGPEAFF	TRBV10-3	.	.	TRBJ1-1
TGCGCCAGCAGCTTGGGATCGGGGTCTAATGAAAAACTGTTTTTT	CASSLGSGSNEKLFF	TRBV5-1	.	many	TRBJ1-4
TGCAGTGCATTACAGGGGGCCCCTGGAAACACCATATATTTT	CSALQGAPGNTIYF	TRBV20-1	TRBD1	many	TRBJ1-3
TGCGCCAGCAGCCATGTCGCCAGGCAGAACACCGGGGAGCTGTTTTTT	CASSHVARQNTGELFF	TRBV4-1	.	many	TRBJ2-2
TGTGCCAGCAGCTCCTTCACGGGGAAGGACGAGCAGTACTTC	CASSSFTGKDEQYF	TRBV7-3	.	many	TRBJ2-7
TGCGCCAGCAGTAAGACCGGGACTGAGTGTCCTGGGGAGCTGTTTTTT	CASSKTGTECPGELFF	TRBV10-1	.	.	TRBJ2-2
TGTGCCAGCAGCCCCTCACCCGCGGGAGGTCGTGAGCAGTACTTC	CASSPSPAGGREQYF	TRBV3-1	TRBD2	many	TRBJ2-7
TGTGCCAGCAGCTCCTCAGGGGCGGGGTACACAGATACGCAGTATTTT	CASSSSGAGYTDTQYF	TRBV7-3	.	many	TRBJ2-3
TGCAGCGTTGTTCTGGGGGTGGGGTCACCCCCCCACTTT	CSVVLGVGSPPHF	TRBV29-1	.	.	TRBJ1-6
TGTGCCAGCAGCCAAGAACGCCTAGCGGGACCCGGCGAGCAGTTCTTC	CASSQERLAGPGEQFF	TRBV3-1	TRBD2	many	TRBJ2-1
TGTGCCAGCAAGCCCCTAGCGGGGGGCATCTACCAAGAGACCCAGTACTTC	CASKPLAGGIYQETQYF	TRBV2	TRBD2	.	TRBJ2-5
TGTGCCAGCAGTGAAGGACTAGCGGGAGGTGACATTCAGTACTTC	CASSEGLAGGDIQYF	TRBV6-1	TRBD2	many	TRBJ2-4
TGTGCCAGCAGCCTGGTCCGGGACACCTATGGCTACACCTTC	CASSLVRDTYGYTF	TRBV11-2	.	many	TRBJ1-2
TGTGCCAGCAGCTGGAGCGGGGGTAATGAGCAGTTCTTC	CASSWSGGNEQFF	TRBV7-3	TRBD2	many	TRBJ2-1
TGTGCCACCAGCTATGCAGCGGGGGACTACGAGCAGTACTTC	CATSYAAGDYEQYF	TRBV15	TRBD2	medium-sized	TRBJ2-7
TGTGCCAGCAGCTGGGACGGGACAGAGCCACAAGAGACCCAGTACTTC	CASSWDGTEPQETQYF	TRBV7-9	TRBD1	many	TRBJ2-5
TGTGCCAGCACCGGCCGGGGGGGCTACGAGCAGTACTTC	CASTGRGGYEQYF	TRBV12-3/TRBV12-4	TRBD2	.	TRBJ2-7
TGTGCCAGCAGCTTAGATGGAGGGAACACTGAAGCTTTCTTT	CASSLDGGNTEAFF	TRBV11-3	.	few	TRBJ1-1
TGTGCCAGCAGCTTAGGGGCAGGGGGCACTGAAGCTTTCTTT	CASSLGAGGTEAFF	TRBV5-4	TRBD1	.	TRBJ1-1
TGTGCCAGCAGCCAAAATCTGGGTGAAAAACTGTTTTTT	CASSQNLGEKLFF	TRBV3-1	.	many	TRBJ1-4
TGTGCCACCTCCGGACTAGCGGGAGGGCCGTACAATGAGCAGTTCTTC	CATSGLAGGPYNEQFF	TRBV24-1	TRBD2	many	TRBJ2-1
TGTGCCAGCAGCTTAGATCACAGTGGTGAAACTGAAGCTTTCTTT	CASSLDHSGETEAFF	TRBV11-3	.	.	TRBJ1-1
TGTGCCAGCATAGCTCTTTGGGGGGGAAACACCATATATTTT	CASIALWGGNTIYF	TRBV2	.	many	TRBJ1-3
TGTGCCAGCAGCCGACTAGCGGGGGGGCCTAACACCGGGGAGCTGTTTTTT	CASSRLAGGPNTGELFF	TRBV7-2	TRBD2	many	TRBJ2-2
TGTGCCAGCAGCGCCACAGGGGGGCCGGGAACTGAAGCTTTCTTT	CASSATGGPGTEAFF	TRBV9	TRBD1	.	TRBJ1-1
TGCAGCGTTGATGGGACTAGCGGGAGCCAAGAGACCCAGTACTTC	CSVDGTSGSQETQYF	TRBV29-1	TRBD2	medium-sized	TRBJ2-5